A single sample is the source of the 6 T cell receptor beta chains below, sequenced in a study of T cells after yellow fever vaccination. In TCRdb, the 5' RACE reads were re-called with MiXCR into one record per CDR3 protein. The sample carries hundreds of thousands of distinct CDR3 sequences, 18% recorded once. The sample was PBMCs, taken before the yellow fever booster vaccination. The receptors were sampled from a man between 18 and 29 years old who received the YFV17D yellow fever vaccine.

This clonotype was seen many times. The V call is TRBV9, the J call TRBJ2-3; D gene uncertain. Between the trimmed V and J ends, which lost 4 bases and 6 bases, there was a span of 12 bases. In germline, CDR1 is SGDLS, CDR2 YYNGEE. This CDR3 is built from 13 residues. The CDR3 nucleotides are TGTGCCAGCAGCCCAGGTGGGCTGGATACGCAGTATTTT. This translates into CASSPGGLDTQYF.

In its sample, this clonotype was seen many times. The genes are TRBV20-1 and TRBJ2-3; D might be TRBD2 (6 bases). Between the trimmed V and J ends, which lost 0 bases and 1 base, there was a span of 11 bases. This CDR3 spans 15 amino acids. Germline V gives CDR1 DFQATT, CDR2 SNEGSKA (reference sequence). CDR3 region: CSARDSRDGTDTQYF. CDR3 DNA: TGCAGTGCTAGAGATTCGCGGGACGGCACAGATACGCAGTATTTT.

This clonotype was seen a handful of times. CDR3 coding DNA: TGCGCCAGCAGCCAAGACGTAGCTAGCGTGACCGGGGAGCTGTTTTTT. It encodes CASSQDVASVTGELFF. V is TRBV4-3 and J is TRBJ2-2, with D possibly being TRBD2 (6 bases). Germline lookup yields CDR1 LGHNA and CDR2 YSLEER. V shed 0 bases and J shed 5 bases, with 13 bases lying between them. CDR3 size: 16 residues.

The CDR3 DNA reads as TGTGCCAGCAGGCGGACCACAGGGGCGACTAATGAAAAACTGTTTTTT. Its translation: CASRRTTGATNEKLFF. This chain connects TRBV27 to TRBJ1-4, with 7 positions matching TRBD1. Trimming removed 6 bases from V and 2 bases from J; junction bases left unmatched: 9. In germline, CDR1 is MNHEY, CDR2 SMNVEV (reference sequence). CDR3 length equals 16 residues.

Notes on this clonotype: Its ends do not fully match the called genes, so a read error is possible. CDR3 residues: CSVGHSNTGVLFF. CDR3 bases: TGCAGCGTTGGACATTCGAACACCGGGGTGCTGTTTTTT. The V and J genes are TRBV29-1 and TRBJ2-2, with a tentative D call TRBD2 (5 bases). CDR1 is SQVTM and CDR2 is ANQGSEA in the germline V gene. The CDR3 spans 13 residues.

The chain links TRBV20-1 to TRBJ2-3, with D unresolved. V was pared by 0 bases and J by 0 bases, with 7 bases between. The CDR3 runs to 14 residues. The germline V gene encodes CDR1 DFQATT and CDR2 SNEGSKA (reference sequence). CDR3 DNA sequence: TGCAGTGCTAGAGAGCCCAGGAGCACAGATACGCAGTATTTT. This translates into CSAREPRSTDTQYF.